Only a few counts were recorded for the clone carrying this TCR beta chain. The source of the sample is a study of vaccination and CD4 T cells after COVID-19. The time point denotes: late sampling 161 to 241 days after vaccination in a few convalescent patients. TCRdb analysed the PCR reads with MiXCR anew, one entry per CDR3 protein. The table includes approximately 40,000 distinct CDR3 sequences, about 35% detected once. The CDR3 runs to 14 residues. The germline V gene has CDR1 MNHNS and CDR2 SASEGT. V was trimmed by 7 bases and J by 6 bases, leaving 16 bases between them. V is TRBV6-1 and J is TRBJ1-5; possibly TRBD1 for D (5 bases). The clonotype comes from a human donor who had recovered from COVID-19. This material consisted of CD4+ T cells from blood, taken about 7 months after SARS-CoV-2 vaccination. DNA of the CDR3: TGTGCCAGCACTCCCACTTCCGGGGGTCAGCCCCAGCATTTT. It is translated as CASTPTSGGQPQHF.